A single sample gave rise to the 27 T cell receptor beta chains below, sequenced in a study of post-analysis software for immune sequencing data. Study conclusions and caveats: Patients used about 5 TRBV segments, including TRBV5-6, TRBV5-1 and TRBV20-1, more often than controls.

cDNA libraries of TCR beta carried unique molecular identifiers. Using its own MiXCR run on the PCR reads, TCRdb lists one record per CDR3 protein. This sample has about 200,000 distinct CDR3 sequences; around 29% occur once, and the top ten carry 3% to 3.5%. No antigen has been assigned to these receptors. Specimen: blood. The receptor source for this set is a girl under 18 with multiple sclerosis.

As for this clonotype: Since a much larger clone is just one base distant, this may be a read error. CDR3 region: CATSGPQETQYF. CDR3 nucleotides: TGTGCCACCAGCGGGCCCCAAGAGACCCAGTACTTC. This chain connects TRBV15 to TRBJ2-5; D remains ambiguous. CDR3 length equals 12 residues. The V gene lost 5 bases and the J gene lost 1 base, with 5 bases spanning the gap. Looked up from germline, CDR1 is LNHNV and CDR2 is YYDKDF (reference sequence).

This clonotype was detected a few times. This sequence joins TRBV4-1 and TRBJ2-3; 9 nucleotides align to TRBD1. The CDR3 length is 16 residues. Trimming took 4 bases from V and 1 from J; bases not matched to a gene: 6. Germline CDR1 is MGHRA and CDR2 is YSYEKL. For the CDR3, the DNA is TGCGCCAGCAGCCCGATCGGGACAGGGCGCACAGATACGCAGTATTTT. Amino acids: CASSPIGTGRTDTQYF.

This clonotype was seen a few times. The genes are TRBV7-2 and TRBJ1-4; 9 bases are a match to TRBD1. V was pared by 5 bases and J by 16 bases, with 8 bases of the junction left unmatched. From germline, CDR1 is SGHTA and CDR2 FQGNSA. There are 12 residues in the CDR3. Here the CDR3 DNA reads TGTGCCAGCAGCCTCACGGGGACAGGGAGGTTTTTT. Protein: CASSLTGTGRFF.

The chain links TRBV20-1 to TRBJ1-5; D might be TRBD1 (5 bases). V lost 6 bases and J lost 2, with 11 bases in between. The CDR3 covers 13 residues. Per the germline V gene, CDR1 is DFQATT and CDR2 is SNEGSKA (reference sequence). The CDR3 sequence: CSASRAGNQPQHF. The CDR3 DNA sequence: TGCAGTGCAAGCAGGGCTGGCAATCAGCCCCAGCATTTT.

This chain joins TRBV7-8 and TRBJ2-1; TRBD2 matches at 8 bases. Germline-derived CDR1 and CDR2 are SGHVS and FQNEAQ. There are 17 residues in the CDR3. The J segment lost 0 bases and the V segment lost 3 bases, leaving 7 bases of the junction unmatched. The CDR3 loop reads CASSLGLSGSSYNEQFF. The CDR3 DNA reads TGTGCCAGCAGCTTGGGCCTAAGCGGGAGCTCCTACAATGAGCAGTTCTTC.

The chain employs TRBV15 and TRBJ1-5, with unresolved D. The CDR3 runs to 15 residues. Germline V CDR1 and CDR2: LNHNV, YYDKDF (reference sequence). Trimming removed 0 bases from V and 4 bases from J, with 10 bases in between. DNA of the CDR3: TGTGCCACCAGCAGAGATTTACAGCCAAATCAGCCCCAGCATTTT. Translation: CATSRDLQPNQPQHF.

Only a few counts were recorded for this clonotype. The genes are TRBV5-1 and TRBJ2-7; TRBD1 agrees at 10 bases. The ends lost 3 bases at V and 2 bases at J; junction bases unmatched: 5. The CDR3 has 15 residues. From germline, CDR1 is SGHRS and CDR2 YFSETQ. CDR3 in DNA: TGCGCCAGCAGCTGGACCGGGACAGGGGCCTACGAGCAGTACTTC. This sequence encodes CASSWTGTGAYEQYF. Full variable domain (rest looked up from reference TRBV5-1 and TRBJ2-7): KAGVTQTPRYLIKTRGQQVTLSCSPISGHRSVSWYQQTPGQGLQFLFEYFSETQRNKGNFPGRFSGRQFSNSRSEMNVSTLELGDSALYLCASSWTGTGAYEQYFGPGTRLTVT.

In regard to this clonotype: Given a much more abundant clone one base away, this may be a read error. The chain combines TRBV5-1 with TRBJ1-2, with 8 bases that match TRBD1. The germline CDR1 and CDR2 sequences are SGHRS and YFSETQ. Trimming removed 2 bases from V and 8 bases from J; junction bases left unmatched: 23. The CDR3 sequence is 19 residues long. Here the CDR3 reads CASSFTAPGQGRRSGGYTF. CDR3 coding DNA: TGCGCCAGCAGCTTTACGGCTCCCGGACAGGGCCGCCGTAGCGGGGGCTACACCTTC.

For this clonotype: A much larger clonotype is one base distant, so this may be a read error. The chain combines TRBV27 with TRBJ2-1, with a possible D match to TRBD1 (6 bases). This CDR3 contains 12 residues. Germline-derived CDR1 and CDR2 are MNHEY and SMNVEV (reference sequence). V was clipped by 6 bases and J by 10 bases, with 13 bases between them. Here the CDR3 reads CASRHRTDEQFF. CDR3 DNA sequence: TGTGCCAGCAGACACCGGACAGACGAGCAGTTCTTC.

This clonotype showed up many times. The chain is built from TRBV3-1 and TRBJ2-1; 8 bases map to TRBD1. The CDR3 contains 16 residues. V was pared by 9 bases and J by 6 bases, with 16 bases of the junction left unmatched. Germline-derived CDR1 and CDR2 are LGHDT and YNNKEL (reference sequence). CDR3 amino acids: CASATQGATPSNEQFF. DNA for the CDR3: TGTGCCAGTGCTACCCAGGGGGCGACGCCCAGCAATGAGCAGTTCTTC.

This clonotype has at least ten counts. In DNA form, the CDR3 reads TGTGCCAGCTCCCCGATAGGACAGGGGGCCTACGAGCAGTACTTC. It specifies CASSPIGQGAYEQYF. The chain links TRBV28 to TRBJ2-7; 10 bases map to TRBD1. V shed 8 bases, J shed 2 bases, and the junction held 9 bases outside the gene matches. CDR1 and CDR2 (germline): MDHEN, SYDVKM. CDR3 size: 15 residues.

This clonotype has just a few counts. The V gene is TRBV2, the J gene TRBJ2-3; D uncertain. The CDR3 runs to 14 residues. Trimming took 4 bases from V and 2 from J, leaving 10 bases between them. CDR1 SNHLY and CDR2 FYNNEI come from the germline V gene. Here the CDR3 DNA reads TGTGCCAGCAGTGTGGCTACAGACACAGATACGCAGTATTTT. It codes for CASSVATDTDTQYF.

This clonotype has ten or more counts. The chain uses TRBV5-1 and TRBJ2-7; 7 positions agree with TRBD1. This CDR3 has 16 amino acids. Germline CDR1 reads SGHRS; CDR2 reads YFSETQ. V was clipped by 4 bases and J by 2 bases; unmatched bases: 12. The CDR3, as DNA: TGCGCCAGCAGCATCGAAGACAGGGCATGGGCCTACGAGCAGTACTTC. Protein product: CASSIEDRAWAYEQYF.

The CDR3 DNA sequence: TGTGCCACCAGCAGAGTTAGGGACGGGTACGAGCAGTACTTC. Its translation: CATSRVRDGYEQYF. The chain couples TRBV15 to TRBJ2-5; tentatively, D is TRBD1 or TRBD2 (5 bases each). The DNA end lines up better with TRBJ2-7; the J call may be wrong. Germline CDR1 LNHNV, CDR2 YYDKDF (reference sequence). This CDR3 region has 14 residues.

This clonotype was seen at least ten times. The gene calls are TRBV3-1 and TRBJ1-2; 8 bases map to TRBD1. J gave up 4 bases and V 5 bases, and 18 bases lay outside the gene matches. Germline V gives CDR1 LGHDT, CDR2 YNNKEL (reference sequence). The CDR3 has 18 amino acids. The chain's CDR3 is CASSSRMTGAKTSYGYTF. Here the CDR3 DNA reads TGTGCCAGCAGCTCGAGGATGACAGGGGCGAAGACTAGCTATGGCTACACCTTC.

Ten or more counts support this clonotype. J is TRBJ2-5 and V is TRBV20-1; D unclear. Germline CDR1 DFQATT, CDR2 SNEGSKA (reference sequence). This CDR3 region has 15 residues. The ends were cut back, 0 bases at V and 4 bases at J, with 15 bases in the middle. The DNA for the CDR3 is TGCAGTGCTAGAGATCTCGGGCAGGTTCGAGAGACCCAGTACTTC. Translation gives CSARDLGQVRETQYF.

This clonotype turned up a few times. The CDR3 loop is CASSLTSISYNEQFF. The CDR3 DNA reads as TGTGCCAGCAGCTTAACGTCCATCTCCTACAATGAGCAGTTCTTC. The chain carries TRBV7-3 and TRBJ2-1, with D unresolved. The CDR3 spans 15 residues. Germline-derived CDR1 and CDR2 are SGHTA and FQGTGA. With 0 bases removed from V and 0 bases from J, the gap between germline ends came to 6 bases. Filled out from reference TRBV7-3 and TRBJ2-1, the complete variable domain reads GAGVSQTPSNKVTEKGKYVELRCDPISGHTALYWYRQSLGQGPEFLIYFQGTGAADDSGLPNDRFFAVRPEGSVSTLKIQRTERGDSAVYLCASSLTSISYNEQFFGPGTRLTVL.

This clonotype was detected only a few times. The CDR3 DNA sequence: TGTGCCAGCAGTCCTCTAGCGGGAGACGGCGATACGCAGTATTTT. Translated: CASSPLAGDGDTQYF. J is TRBJ2-3 and V is TRBV27; TRBD2 aligns across 10 bases. The CDR3 is 15 amino acids. The germline V gene encodes CDR1 MNHEY and CDR2 SMNVEV (reference sequence). V shed 5 bases and J 6 bases; nucleotides not matched to a gene: 8.

This clonotype was picked up a small number of times. This chain joins TRBV4-1 and TRBJ1-1, with 10 nucleotides matching TRBD1. Germline V gives CDR1 MGHRA, CDR2 YSYEKL. CDR3 length: 15 residues. V lost 4 bases, J lost 5 bases, and 7 bases stayed unmatched. DNA of the CDR3: TGCGCCAGCAGCCTACTCGGACAGGGGGTGACTGAAGCTTTCTTT. Encoded protein: CASSLLGQGVTEAFF.

This clonotype was found a few times. V is TRBV12-3 or TRBV12-4 and J is TRBJ1-1; weak D call: TRBD1 (6 bases). V lost 6 bases, J lost 0 bases, and 11 bases lay in between. The CDR3 runs 14 residues. The CDR3 region has the DNA TGTGCCAGCAGACAGGGTTACATGAACACTGAAGCTTTCTTT. Translating it yields CASRQGYMNTEAFF.

The table lists this clonotype with a few counts. The chain is built from TRBV4-2 and TRBJ1-1, with D tentatively TRBD1 (5 bases). Germline V gene sequence: CDR1 LGHNA, CDR2 YNFKEQ. The CDR3 has 13 residues. V lost 0 bases to trimming and J lost 10 bases, with 12 bases between them. The CDR3 nucleotides read TGTGCCAGCAGCCAAGAATCGGGGGGGGGAGCTTTCTTT. This codes for CASSQESGGGAFF.

This clonotype was detected many times. J is TRBJ2-7 and V is TRBV6-2 or TRBV6-3, with D perhaps matching TRBD1 (6 bases). This CDR3 contains 15 residues. The ends were cut back, 0 bases at V and 2 bases at J, with 11 bases in the middle. In germline, CDR1 is MNHEY, CDR2 SVGEGT. The CDR3, as DNA: TGTGCCAGCAGTTACTCGATCGCAGGGGCCTACGAGCAGTACTTC. Amino acid sequence: CASSYSIAGAYEQYF.

This clonotype was counted many times. The chain couples TRBV10-3 to TRBJ2-7, with D possibly called TRBD1 or TRBD2 (5 bases each). Germline V gene data show CDR1 as ENHRY and CDR2 as SYGVKD. The V end was cut by 11 bases, the J end by 0 bases, with 11 bases between. This CDR3 comprises 12 residues. DNA of the CDR3: TGTGCCGTTGCAGGGAGCTCCTACGAGCAGTACTTC. Protein product: CAVAGSSYEQYF.

The chain carries TRBV30 and TRBJ1-1, with TRBD1 as a possible D gene (5 bases). The V gene lost 0 bases and the J gene lost 6 bases, with 8 bases spanning the gap. CDR3 size: 12 residues. The germline gives CDR1 GTSNPN, CDR2 SVGIG (reference sequence). Written as DNA, the CDR3 is TGTGCCTGGAGTGTAGGGGTTGCTGAAGCTTTCTTT. It encodes CAWSVGVAEAFF.

This sequence joins TRBV28 and TRBJ1-1, with 7 positions matching TRBD1. Trimming at V came to 5 bases and at J to 2 bases, leaving 5 bases not matched to a gene. The CDR3 is 14 amino acids. The germline gives CDR1 MDHEN, CDR2 SYDVKM. The CDR3 reads CASSETGLNTEAFF. The CDR3, as DNA: TGTGCCAGCAGTGAGACAGGGCTAAACACTGAAGCTTTCTTT.

This clonotype was seen a handful of times. This chain joins TRBV20-1 and TRBJ1-2, with TRBD1 as a possible D gene (5 bases). Looked up from germline, CDR1 is DFQATT and CDR2 is SNEGSKA (reference sequence). The CDR3 runs to 14 residues. Trimming removed 6 bases from V and 4 bases from J, with 18 bases in between. In DNA, the CDR3 is TGCAGTGCCCTGAATGGGGGAATGGGCTATGGCTACACCTTC. Amino acids: CSALNGGMGYGYTF.

The chain has TRBV5-1 and TRBJ1-1, with unresolved D. This CDR3 has 13 residues. Trimming removed 0 bases at V and 4 bases at J, with 7 bases between. In germline, CDR1 is SGHRS, CDR2 YFSETQ. In nucleotides, the CDR3 is TGCGCCAGCAGCTTGGCATCTGGCACTGAAGCTTTCTTT. This encodes CASSLASGTEAFF.